The following is a T cell receptor beta chain sequence with its context. The sample is drawn from a study of long-term antiretroviral therapy in people with HIV. The germline gives CDR1 MDHEN, CDR2 SYDVKM. The V and J ends lost 6 bases and 0 bases, in that order; junction bases with no gene match: 2. The CDR3 has 15 residues. Assay version v3.0 of immunoSEQ was used, and it was run at survey level. This table comes from immunoSEQ multiplex PCR, and its TCRdb copy is limited to in-frame clones, with some not included. The table lists 38,000 or so clones, roughly 80% of them singletons, with roughly 4.9% in the top ten.

The clonotype was recovered from a man between 18 and 29 years old with HIV. The rearrangement uses TRBV28 and TRBJ2-1; TRBD2 matches at 10 bases. The sample was unsorted PBMCs, taken 1.5 years after starting antiretroviral therapy. In nucleotides, the CDR3 is TGTGCCAGCAGGCCTAGCGGGAGCTCCTACAATGAGCAGTTCTTC. Amino acids: CASRPSGSSYNEQFF.